One and the same sample provided the 13 T cell receptor beta chains below, sequenced in a study of blood T cells in healthy people across ages. Alongside a J-beta primer mix, a sample-barcoded 5' primer served in a second PCR lasting roughly 6 to 11 cycles. TCRdb reprocessed the 5' RACE reads via MiXCR and lists one record per CDR3 protein. The sample consists of approximately 350,000 distinct CDR3 sequences, approximately 52% of them appearing once. The material sequenced was blood. The source is a man in his sixties in good health.

The chain joins TRBV6-1 to TRBJ2-2, with no clear D. Germline values: CDR1 MNHNS, CDR2 SASEGT. Trimming stripped 3 bases from V and 13 bases from J, with 9 bases between. The CDR3 runs to 11 residues. DNA for the CDR3: TGTGCCAGCAGTGACGAGGTTACGCTGTTTTTT. Its translation: CASSDEVTLFF.

This chain uses TRBV5-1 with TRBJ2-1; 10 bases are shared with TRBD2. CDR1 is SGHRS, CDR2 YFSETQ, per germline. There are 19 residues in the CDR3. J gave up 0 bases and V 4 bases, and 13 bases lay outside the gene matches. DNA of the CDR3: TGCGCCAGCAGCAGGACTAGCGGCGTCTCTACAGTCTCCTACAATGAGCAGTTCTTC. Translating it yields CASSRTSGVSTVSYNEQFF.

This clonotype was seen many times. The rearrangement joins TRBV27 to TRBJ2-1; D ambiguous. The CDR3 loop spans 13 amino acids. The germline V and J ends were trimmed by 6 bases and 3 bases, with 9 bases remaining between them. Germline V gene sequence: CDR1 MNHEY, CDR2 SMNVEV (reference sequence). CDR3 bases: TGTGCCAGCAGAGGTCTCTACTACAATGAGCAGTTCTTC. It encodes CASRGLYYNEQFF.

This clonotype occurred many times. The chain has TRBV18 and TRBJ2-7; TRBD1 agrees at 10 bases. The V gene's germline CDR1 is KGHSH and CDR2 LQKENI. Unmatched junction bases numbered 3, after V lost 2 bases and J lost 5 bases. The CDR3 is 14 residues long. For the CDR3, the DNA is TGTGCCAGCTCACCATGGGACAGGGGTAACGAGCAGTACTTC. Encoded protein: CASSPWDRGNEQYF.

V and J are TRBV12-3 or TRBV12-4 and TRBJ1-5; 7 nucleotides line up with TRBD1. This CDR3 is built from 13 residues. Unmatched junction bases numbered 6, after V lost 9 bases and J lost 4 bases. The CDR3 region has the DNA TGTGCCAGTCTCAGGGGGGCGAATCAGCCCCAGCATTTT. It is translated as CASLRGANQPQHF.

The table lists this clonotype with a few counts. This chain joins TRBV29-1 and TRBJ2-5; TRBD2 might be the D (5 bases). Trimming left V 4 bases short and J 7 bases short, with 13 bases between. There are 12 residues in the CDR3. Looked up from germline, CDR1 is SQVTM and CDR2 is ANQGSEA. The CDR3 protein is CSVARERGTQYF. Here the CDR3 DNA reads TGCAGCGTTGCTAGGGAGCGAGGGACCCAGTACTTC.

The chain has TRBV20-1 and TRBJ2-1; D is unclear. This CDR3 is built from 15 residues. In germline, CDR1 is DFQATT, CDR2 SNEGSKA (reference sequence). Deletions cut 0 bases from V and 6 bases from J, with 15 bases between. The chain's CDR3 is CSARESPPTSNEQFF. The DNA of the CDR3 is TGCAGTGCTAGAGAGTCCCCCCCTACCTCCAATGAGCAGTTCTTC.

This clonotype was seen more than once but under ten times. The DNA of the CDR3 is TGCGCCAGCAGCGAGAGACAGGGTTTCACAGATACGCAGTATTTT. Residues: CASSERQGFTDTQYF. The genes are TRBV5-1 and TRBJ2-3, with 7 positions matching TRBD1. V shed 4 bases, J shed 2 bases, and the junction held 7 bases outside the gene matches. CDR3 length: 15 amino acids. Germline loops: CDR1 SGHRS, CDR2 YFSETQ.

This rearrangement joins TRBV7-2 to TRBJ2-2; D unclear. CDR3 length: 14 amino acids. Germline CDR1 is SGHTA and CDR2 is FQGNSA. Trimming took off 3 bases at V and 1 base at J, with 6 bases between the two ends. CDR3: CASSFLKNTGELFF. The CDR3 DNA sequence: TGTGCCAGCAGCTTTCTGAAGAACACCGGGGAGCTGTTTTTT.

The rearrangement links TRBV20-1 to TRBJ2-7, with D unresolved. Germline-derived CDR1 and CDR2 are DFQATT and SNEGSKA (reference sequence). V lost 0 bases, J lost 3 bases, and 12 bases lay in between. CDR3 size: 14 residues. The CDR3 sequence: CSARDLGSYYEQYF. DNA for the CDR3: TGCAGTGCTAGAGATTTGGGCAGCTACTACGAGCAGTACTTC.

Points on this clonotype: The junction does not match germline at one end; this may be a read error. The DNA of the CDR3 is TGTGCCAGCGGGATGGCAAACCCTGGCGCCAACGTCCTGACTTTC. Protein product: CASGMANPGANVLTF. The rearrangement links TRBV6-1 to TRBJ2-6; D gene uncertain. The germline V gene encodes CDR1 MNHNS and CDR2 SASEGT. The CDR3 is 15 amino acids.

This clonotype has only one observation. The chain joins TRBV29-1 to TRBJ1-1, with a tentative D call TRBD1 (5 bases). The CDR3 extends over 13 amino acids. Per germline, CDR1 SQVTM and CDR2 ANQGSEA. V was trimmed by 7 bases and J by 3 bases, leaving 15 bases between them. The CDR3 nucleotides read TGCAGCGGTGGACTGTCAGGGTACACTGAAGCTTTCTTT. Amino acids: CSGGLSGYTEAFF.

This clonotype came up once. A much bigger clone sits one base away, suggesting this may be a read error. The gene calls are TRBV12-3 or TRBV12-4 and TRBJ2-1; D is unclear. The V end was cut by 5 bases, the J end by 8 bases, with 13 bases between. The CDR3 length is 13 residues. The CDR3 DNA reads TGTGCCAGCAGTGTAGGGTCCTCGTATGAGCAGTTCTTC. Amino acids: CASSVGSSYEQFF.